This T cell receptor beta chain is drawn from a study of cytomegalovirus exposure and HLA in healthy donors. The V gene end was trimmed by 0 bases and the J gene end by 7 bases; junction bases not matched to a gene: 10. Germline V CDR1 and CDR2: ENHRY, SYGVKD. CDR3 size: 17 residues. PCR primers comprised 60 Vbeta and 13 Jbeta primers. Some clones are missing from TCRdb's copy, which holds only in-frame ones; the method was immunoSEQ multiplex PCR. The sample shows about 120,000 clones, 81% of them seen only once. Study-level findings and limits: Later, TCR association rates were found to vary by HLA locus, highest for DRB1 and lowest for HLA-C. The study recorded about 150 TCR beta chains that were cytomegalovirus-associated.

For this clone: Its antigen is unidentified.

The chain links TRBV10-3 to TRBJ1-5; 9 bases agree with TRBD1. This TCR was sampled from a woman between 40 and 55 years old in good health and CMV-seronegative. The material sequenced was PBMCs. CDR3 DNA sequence: TGTGCCATCAGTGAGTCAGGAACAGGGGGCGCCGGACAGCCCCAGCATTTT. Protein product: CAISESGTGGAGQPQHF.